This T cell receptor beta chain was captured by sequencing in a study of beta chain features in type 1 diabetes. Study-wide results and limits: Shorter TCRB CDR3s, moderately but significantly so, were found in Type 1 diabetes patients in all four CD4+ subsets. Whether TCRB rearrangement is influenced by HLA type went unresolved here. The cDNA sequencing approach could over-represent high-TCR-expressing cells.

Germline values: CDR1 SEHNR, CDR2 FQNEAQ (reference sequence). The CDR3 loop spans 13 amino acids. V gave up 5 bases and J gave up 7 bases, with 14 bases separating them. The investigators reverse transcribed all of the isolated RNA, so they sequenced expressed TCRB transcripts. Here immunoSEQ multiplex PCR was the method, and the copy in TCRdb shows in-frame clones only, minus some. The sample carries about 660,000 clones, around 15% recorded once. As concerns this clone: As yet, its antigen is unknown.

Sequencing was carried out using naive CD4+ T cells from blood. This receptor was taken from a man between 18 and 29 years old with type 1 diabetes. The chain has TRBV7-9 and TRBJ1-2; D not certain. The CDR3 coding sequence is TGTGCCAGCAGCGCGACTGGACTTGGTGGCTACACCTTC. Protein sequence: CASSATGLGGYTF.